Below are 18 T cell receptor beta chains sequenced from a single sample in a study of cytomegalovirus exposure and HLA in healthy donors. PCR primers comprised 60 Vbeta and 13 Jbeta primers. Sequencing used immunoSEQ multiplex PCR; TCRdb keeps in-frame clones, though not all of them. Here the sample spans around 90,000 clones, just over 75% being singletons. What was sequenced was PBMCs. All receptors come from a man aged 25-45 years in good health and CMV-seronegative.

V usage is TRBV16 and J usage is TRBJ2-1; 9 positions agree with TRBD2. The germline CDR1 and CDR2 sequences are KGHSY and FQNENV. The CDR3 is made up of 16 amino acids. With V trimmed by 2 bases and J by 6 bases, 8 bases remained unmatched. The CDR3 DNA is TGTGCCAGCAGCCAAATAAGTCGCGGGGGGGCCAATGAGCAGTTCTTC. It yields the protein CASSQISRGGANEQFF. Full variable domain (remainder filled in from reference TRBV16 and TRBJ2-1): GEEVAQTPKHLVRGEGQKAKLYCAPIKGHSYVFWYQQVLKNEFKFLISFQNENVFDETGMPKERFSAKCLPNSPCSLEIQATKLEDSAVYFCASSQISRGGANEQFFGPGTRLTVL.

There are a few counts of this clone. The J gene is TRBJ1-2, the V gene TRBV4-3; TRBD1 is a possible D gene (5 bases). The CDR3 is 15 residues long. The V gene's germline CDR1 is LGHNA and CDR2 YSLEER. With 1 base removed from V and 0 bases from J, the gap between germline ends came to 9 bases. The CDR3 DNA reads TGCGCCAGCAGCCAAGCAAGGGGCGCTAACTATGGCTACACCTTC. Residues: CASSQARGANYGYTF.

This rearrangement joins TRBV29-1 to TRBJ2-3, with D unclear. V lost 2 bases and J lost 0, with 9 bases in between. CDR1 is SQVTM and CDR2 is ANQGSEA in the germline V gene. The CDR3 covers 14 residues. The CDR3: CSVEPVTSTDTQYF. In DNA form, the CDR3 reads TGCAGCGTTGAACCGGTCACTAGCACAGATACGCAGTATTTT.

This chain joins TRBV27 and TRBJ2-5, with 12 bases lining up with TRBD1. The germline V gene encodes CDR1 MNHEY and CDR2 SMNVEV (reference sequence). This CDR3 region has 19 residues. The V segment lost 0 bases and the J segment 2 bases; nucleotides outside the gene matches: 10. The DNA for the CDR3 is TGTGCCAGCAGTTTATCGAAGACGGGACAGGGGGCAGGTCAAGAGACCCAGTACTTC. Encoded protein: CASSLSKTGQGAGQETQYF.

V usage is TRBV2 and J usage is TRBJ1-2; TRBD1 matches 8 bases. This CDR3 is built from 16 residues. The V segment lost 1 base and the J segment 8 bases; nucleotides outside the gene matches: 12. Germline values: CDR1 SNHLY, CDR2 FYNNEI. DNA for the CDR3: TGTGCCAGCAGTGAAGATCGGACAGGGCACGGGGGGGGCTACACCTTC. Translating it yields CASSEDRTGHGGGYTF.

The rearrangement links TRBV19 to TRBJ2-3; the D gene is possibly TRBD1 (5 bases). The germline V gene encodes CDR1 LNHDA and CDR2 SQIVND (reference sequence). The CDR3 has 15 residues. V dropped 3 bases and J dropped 0 bases, with 10 bases sitting between them. The CDR3 coding sequence is TGTGCCAGTAGTATGGCGGCAGGGAGCACAGATACGCAGTATTTT. Residues: CASSMAAGSTDTQYF.

This rearrangement joins TRBV15 to TRBJ1-2; no clear D. The CDR3 loop spans 15 amino acids. The germline gives CDR1 LNHNV, CDR2 YYDKDF (reference sequence). V was cut by 3 bases and J by 6 bases, with 17 bases left in between. In DNA, the CDR3 is TGTGCCACCAGCAGCGGCTTTAAAGCAGGCGATGGCTACACCTTC. Its translation is CATSSGFKAGDGYTF. The variable domain in full, with the rest retrieved from reference TRBV15 and TRBJ1-2, is DAMVIQNPRYQVTQFGKPVTLSCSQTLNHNVMYWYQQKSSQAPKLLFHYYDKDFNNEADTPDNFQSRRPNTSFCFLDIRSPGLGDTAMYLCATSSGFKAGDGYTFGSGTRLTVV.

The J gene is TRBJ1-1, the V gene TRBV7-9, with TRBD1 matching over 7 bases. This CDR3 region has 15 residues. CDR1 is SEHNR, CDR2 FQNEAQ, per germline (reference sequence). V gave up 2 bases and J gave up 5 bases; unmatched junction bases: 8. The CDR3 DNA sequence: TGTGCCAGCAGCTTATCGGGACAGACCAATACTGAAGCTTTCTTT. Amino acids: CASSLSGQTNTEAFF.

The chain links TRBV7-2 to TRBJ1-3; 8 bases line up with TRBD1. The CDR3 has 18 amino acids. CDR1 and CDR2 (germline): SGHTA, FQGNSA. Losses at the gene ends were 1 base for V and 4 bases for J; bases not matched to a gene: 12. CDR3 sequence reads: CASSLGPAGGSTGNTIYF. CDR3 bases: TGTGCCAGCAGCTTAGGTCCGGCAGGGGGCTCGACAGGAAACACCATATATTTT.

The genes are TRBV7-9 and TRBJ2-7; 8 nucleotides line up with TRBD2. The CDR3 consists of 15 residues. CDR1 and CDR2 from the germline V gene are SEHNR and FQNEAQ (reference sequence). The V gene end was trimmed by 3 bases and the J gene end by 2 bases; junction bases not matched to a gene: 6. CDR3 in DNA: TGTGCCAGCAGCTTTTTGGAGCGGGGGACCTACGAGCAGTACTTC. Its protein is CASSFLERGTYEQYF.

V gene TRBV10-1 combines with J gene TRBJ1-4; tentatively, D is TRBD1 (5 bases). This CDR3 spans 14 amino acids. Germline CDR1 WNHNN, CDR2 SYGVQD (reference sequence). The V and J ends lost 3 bases and 1 base respectively, with 6 bases between them. DNA of the CDR3: TGCGCCAGCAGTGATAGGGGAACTAATGAAAAACTGTTTTTT. Translating it yields CASSDRGTNEKLFF.

The V call is TRBV5-1, the J call TRBJ1-1, with D maybe TRBD1 (5 bases). This CDR3 has 15 amino acids. Trimming shortened V by 0 bases and J by 1 base, and 10 bases separated the two germline ends. In germline, CDR1 is SGHRS, CDR2 YFSETQ. CDR3 loop: CASSLGVGQNTEAFF. As DNA, the CDR3 is TGCGCCAGCAGCTTGGGGGTCGGACAGAACACTGAAGCTTTCTTT.

The CDR3 reads CASSPPDRGNYGYTF. The CDR3 region has the DNA TGTGCCAGCTCACCACCGGACAGGGGCAACTATGGCTACACCTTC. The gene calls are TRBV18 and TRBJ1-2; the match to TRBD1 covers 9 bases. Trimming took 0 bases from V and 2 from J; bases not matched to a gene: 1. The CDR3 has 15 amino acids. Germline V gives CDR1 KGHSH, CDR2 LQKENI.

This clone was recorded a few times. The rearrangement uses TRBV4-2 and TRBJ2-3, with TRBD2 matching 8 bases. J was trimmed by 7 bases and V by 3 bases; bases with no gene match: 9. This CDR3 contains 15 residues. Germline V gives CDR1 LGHNA, CDR2 YNFKEQ. This CDR3 reads CASSQDGGAENTQYF. CDR3 nucleotides: TGTGCCAGCAGCCAGGACGGGGGGGCGGAAAATACGCAGTATTTT.

V gene TRBV7-3 combines with J gene TRBJ1-1, with 9 bases lining up with TRBD1. The V and J ends lost 5 bases and 4 bases, in that order; junction bases with no gene match: 5. The CDR3 length is 14 residues. Germline CDR1 SGHTA, CDR2 FQGTGA. The CDR3 nucleotides are TGTGCCAGCAGCCTTACAGGGGGCATCACTGAAGCTTTCTTT. Its protein product is CASSLTGGITEAFF.

The chain recombines TRBV7-8 with TRBJ2-1; 9 positions match TRBD1. The CDR3 sequence is 15 residues long. After removal of 5 bases from V and 7 bases from J, the junction contained 9 bases not matched to a gene. Germline values: CDR1 SGHVS, CDR2 FQNEAQ. The CDR3 nucleotides are TGTGCCAGCAGCCGAGCACAGGGGGCCAGGAATGAGCAGTTCTTC. Translation: CASSRAQGARNEQFF.

This sequence joins TRBV7-2 and TRBJ2-1; TRBD2 matches at 9 bases. Unmatched junction bases numbered 7, after V lost 4 bases and J lost 3 bases. The germline V gene has CDR1 SGHTA and CDR2 FQGNSA. This CDR3 is 16 amino acids long. CDR3 loop: CASSSAGTSSYNEQFF. The CDR3 region has the DNA TGTGCCAGCAGCTCCGCCGGGACTAGCAGCTACAATGAGCAGTTCTTC. Filled out from reference TRBV7-2 and TRBJ2-1, the complete variable domain reads GAGVSQSPSNKVTEKGKDVELRCDPISGHTALYWYRQSLGQGLEFLIYFQGNSAPDKSGLPSDRFSAERTGGSVSTLTIQRTQQEDSAVYLCASSSAGTSSYNEQFFGPGTRLTVL.

The chain recombines TRBV6-6 with TRBJ1-2, with D maybe TRBD1 (5 bases). The germline gives CDR1 MNHNY, CDR2 SVGAGI (reference sequence). The CDR3 is 14 amino acids. V was clipped by 6 bases and J by 8 bases, with 19 bases between them. The CDR3 coding sequence is TGTGCCAGCAGCCGGGACCATCTAGCGGAGGGCTACACCTTC. It yields the protein CASSRDHLAEGYTF.